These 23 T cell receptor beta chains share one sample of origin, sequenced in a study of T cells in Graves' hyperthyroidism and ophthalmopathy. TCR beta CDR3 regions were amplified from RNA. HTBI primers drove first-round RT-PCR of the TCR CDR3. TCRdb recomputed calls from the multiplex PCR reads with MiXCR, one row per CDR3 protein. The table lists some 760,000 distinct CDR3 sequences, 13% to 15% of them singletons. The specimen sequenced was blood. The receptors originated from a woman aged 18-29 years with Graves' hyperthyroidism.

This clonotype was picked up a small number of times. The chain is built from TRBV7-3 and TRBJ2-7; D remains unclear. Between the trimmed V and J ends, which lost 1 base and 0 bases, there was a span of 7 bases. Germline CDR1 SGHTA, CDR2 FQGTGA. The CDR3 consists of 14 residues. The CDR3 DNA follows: TGTGCCAGCAGCTTAATCCCAGGCTCCTACGAGCAGTACTTC. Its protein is CASSLIPGSYEQYF.

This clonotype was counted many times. Here the CDR3 reads CASSLTGEGTQYF. For the CDR3, the DNA is TGCGCCAGCAGCTTGACAGGGGAGGGGACGCAGTATTTT. The gene calls are TRBV5-1 and TRBJ2-3; D may correspond to TRBD1 or TRBD2 (7 bases each). V was clipped by 1 base and J by 9 bases, with 12 bases between them. The CDR3 loop spans 13 amino acids. Germline V gene data show CDR1 as SGHRS and CDR2 as YFSETQ.

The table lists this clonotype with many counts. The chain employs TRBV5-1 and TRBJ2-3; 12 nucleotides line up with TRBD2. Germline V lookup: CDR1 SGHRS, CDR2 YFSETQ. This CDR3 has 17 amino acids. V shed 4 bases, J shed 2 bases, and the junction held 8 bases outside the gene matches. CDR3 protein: CASSVGGLAGLTDTQYF. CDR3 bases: TGCGCCAGCAGCGTCGGAGGACTAGCGGGACTCACAGATACGCAGTATTTT.

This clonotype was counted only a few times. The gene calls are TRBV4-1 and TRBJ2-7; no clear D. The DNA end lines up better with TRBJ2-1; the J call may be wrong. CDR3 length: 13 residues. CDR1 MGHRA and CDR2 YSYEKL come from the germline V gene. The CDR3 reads CASSQDLPYEQFF. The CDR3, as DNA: TGCGCCAGCAGCCAAGATCTCCCCTACGAGCAGTTCTTC.

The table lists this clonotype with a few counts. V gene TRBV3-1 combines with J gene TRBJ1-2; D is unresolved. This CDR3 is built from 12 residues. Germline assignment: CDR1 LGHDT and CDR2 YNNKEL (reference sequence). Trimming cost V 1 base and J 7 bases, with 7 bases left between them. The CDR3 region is CASSQASVGYTF. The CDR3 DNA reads TGTGCCAGCAGCCAAGCCTCTGTTGGCTACACCTTC. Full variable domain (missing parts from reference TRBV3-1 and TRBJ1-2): DTAVSQTPKYLVTQMGNDKSIKCEQNLGHDTMYWYKQDSKKFLKIMFSYNNKELIINETVPNRFSPKSPDKAHLNLHINSLELGDSAVYFCASSQASVGYTFGSGTRLTVV.

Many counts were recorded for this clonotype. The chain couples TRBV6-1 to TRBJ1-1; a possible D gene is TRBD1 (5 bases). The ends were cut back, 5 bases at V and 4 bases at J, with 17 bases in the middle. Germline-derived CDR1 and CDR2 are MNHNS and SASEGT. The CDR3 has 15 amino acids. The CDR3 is CASSTHSGYSTEAFF. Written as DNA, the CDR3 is TGTGCCAGCAGTACCCACTCAGGGTATAGCACTGAAGCTTTCTTT.

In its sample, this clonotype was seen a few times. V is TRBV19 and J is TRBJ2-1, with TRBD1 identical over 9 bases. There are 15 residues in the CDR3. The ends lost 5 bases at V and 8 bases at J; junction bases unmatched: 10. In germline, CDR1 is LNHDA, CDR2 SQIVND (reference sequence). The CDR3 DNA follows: TGTGCCAGTAGTCTGGACAGGGGACCTTTCGATGAGCAGTTCTTC. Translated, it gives CASSLDRGPFDEQFF.

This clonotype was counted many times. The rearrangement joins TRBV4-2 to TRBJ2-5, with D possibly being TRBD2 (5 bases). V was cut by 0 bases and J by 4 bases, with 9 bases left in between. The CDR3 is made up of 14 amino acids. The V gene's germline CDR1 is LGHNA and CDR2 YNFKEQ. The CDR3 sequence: CASSQDEGSETQYF. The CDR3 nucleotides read TGTGCCAGCAGCCAAGATGAGGGATCAGAGACCCAGTACTTC.

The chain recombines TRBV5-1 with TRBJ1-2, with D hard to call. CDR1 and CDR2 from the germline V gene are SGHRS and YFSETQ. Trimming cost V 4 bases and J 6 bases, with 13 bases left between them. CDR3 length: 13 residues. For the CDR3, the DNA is TGCGCCAGCAGCCCGCTGGACGGTGATGGCTACACCTTC. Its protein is CASSPLDGDGYTF.

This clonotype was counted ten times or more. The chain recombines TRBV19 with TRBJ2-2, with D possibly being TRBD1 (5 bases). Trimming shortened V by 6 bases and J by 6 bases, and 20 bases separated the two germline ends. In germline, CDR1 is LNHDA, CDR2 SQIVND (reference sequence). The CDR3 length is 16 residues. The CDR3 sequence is CASRNLMTVRAGELFF. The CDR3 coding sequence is TGTGCCAGTAGAAACTTGATGACAGTCCGTGCCGGGGAGCTGTTTTTT.

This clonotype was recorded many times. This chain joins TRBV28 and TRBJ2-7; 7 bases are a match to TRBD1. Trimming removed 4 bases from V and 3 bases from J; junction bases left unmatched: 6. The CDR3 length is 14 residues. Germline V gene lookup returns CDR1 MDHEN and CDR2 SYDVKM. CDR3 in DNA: TGTGCCAGCAGTTGGACCCGGGACAGCTACGAGCAGTACTTC. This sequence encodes CASSWTRDSYEQYF. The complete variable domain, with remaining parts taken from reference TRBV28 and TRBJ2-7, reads DVKVTQSSRYLVKRTGEKVFLECVQDMDHENMFWYRQDPGLGLRLIYFSYDVKMKEKGDIPEGYSVSREKKERFSLILESASTNQTSMYLCASSWTRDSYEQYFGPGTRLTVT.

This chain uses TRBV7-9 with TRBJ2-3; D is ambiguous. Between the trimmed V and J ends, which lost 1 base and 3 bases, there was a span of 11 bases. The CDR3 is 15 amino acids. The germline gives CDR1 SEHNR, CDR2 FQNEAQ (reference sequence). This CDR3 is CASSLGLSRTDTQYF. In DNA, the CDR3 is TGTGCCAGCAGCTTAGGGCTTTCCCGAACAGATACGCAGTATTTT.

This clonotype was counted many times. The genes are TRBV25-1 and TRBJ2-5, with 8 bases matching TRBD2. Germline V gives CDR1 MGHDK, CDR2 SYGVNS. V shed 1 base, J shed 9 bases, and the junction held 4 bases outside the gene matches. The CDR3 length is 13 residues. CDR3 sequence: CASSESSGGSQYF. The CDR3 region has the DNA TGTGCCAGCAGTGAATCGTCGGGGGGGTCCCAGTACTTC.

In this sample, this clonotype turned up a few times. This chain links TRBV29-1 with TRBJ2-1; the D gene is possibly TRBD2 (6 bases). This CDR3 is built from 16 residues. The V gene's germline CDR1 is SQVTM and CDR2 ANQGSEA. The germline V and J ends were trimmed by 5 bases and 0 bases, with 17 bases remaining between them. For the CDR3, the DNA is TGCAGCGTTCCCCCTTGGAGCGGGCTCTCCTACAATGAGCAGTTCTTC. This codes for CSVPPWSGLSYNEQFF.

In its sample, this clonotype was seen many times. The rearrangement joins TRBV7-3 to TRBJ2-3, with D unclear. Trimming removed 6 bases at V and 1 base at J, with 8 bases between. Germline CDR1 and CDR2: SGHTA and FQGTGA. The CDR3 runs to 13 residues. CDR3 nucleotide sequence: TGTGCCAGCAGTTCCAGAGGCACAGATACGCAGTATTTT. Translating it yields CASSSRGTDTQYF.

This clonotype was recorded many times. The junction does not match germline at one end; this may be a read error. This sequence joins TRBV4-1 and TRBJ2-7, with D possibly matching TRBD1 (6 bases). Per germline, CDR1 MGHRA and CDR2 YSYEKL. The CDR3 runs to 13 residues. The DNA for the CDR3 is TGTGCCAGCAGCTTAGGGACAACCTACGAGCAGTACTTC. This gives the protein CASSLGTTYEQYF.

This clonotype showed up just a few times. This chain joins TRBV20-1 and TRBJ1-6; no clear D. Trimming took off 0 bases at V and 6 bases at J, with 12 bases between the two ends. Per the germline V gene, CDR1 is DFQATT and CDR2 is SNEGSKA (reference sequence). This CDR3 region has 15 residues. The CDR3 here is CSARDSKDPNSPLHF. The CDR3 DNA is TGCAGTGCTAGAGATTCAAAGGATCCTAATTCACCCCTCCACTTT.

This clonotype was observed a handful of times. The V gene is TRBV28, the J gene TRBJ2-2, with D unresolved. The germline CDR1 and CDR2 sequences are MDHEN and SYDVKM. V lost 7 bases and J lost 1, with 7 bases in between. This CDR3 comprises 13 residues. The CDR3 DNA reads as TGTGCCAGCAAACGTGGGAACACCGGGGAGCTGTTTTTT. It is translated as CASKRGNTGELFF.

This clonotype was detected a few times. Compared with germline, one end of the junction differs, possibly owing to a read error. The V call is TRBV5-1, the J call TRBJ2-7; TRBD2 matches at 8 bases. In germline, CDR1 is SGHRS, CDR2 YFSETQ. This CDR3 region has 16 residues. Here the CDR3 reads CVSTRAGGRIAYEQYF. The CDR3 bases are TGCGTCAGCACCCGCGCGGGGGGTAGGATCGCCTACGAGCAGTACTTC.

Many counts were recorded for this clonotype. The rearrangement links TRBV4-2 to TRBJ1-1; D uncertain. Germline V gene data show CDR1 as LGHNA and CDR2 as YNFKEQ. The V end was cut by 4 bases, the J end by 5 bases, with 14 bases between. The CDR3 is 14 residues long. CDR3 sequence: CASSLSTSGTEAFF. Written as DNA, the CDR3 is TGTGCCAGCAGCCTGAGTACCTCGGGGACTGAAGCTTTCTTT.

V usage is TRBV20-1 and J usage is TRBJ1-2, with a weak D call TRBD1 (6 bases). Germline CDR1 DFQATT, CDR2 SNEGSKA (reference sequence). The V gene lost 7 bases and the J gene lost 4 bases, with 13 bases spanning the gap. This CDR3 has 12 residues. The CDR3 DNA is TGCAGTGGGGGAGGGGGGATCTATGGCTACACCTTC. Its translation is CSGGGGIYGYTF.

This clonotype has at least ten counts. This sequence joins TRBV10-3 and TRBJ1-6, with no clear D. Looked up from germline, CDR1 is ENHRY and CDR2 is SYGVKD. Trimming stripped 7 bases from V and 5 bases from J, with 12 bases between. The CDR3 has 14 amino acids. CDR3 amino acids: CAIKGAQDNSPLHF. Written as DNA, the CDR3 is TGTGCCATCAAGGGAGCGCAGGATAATTCACCCCTCCACTTT.

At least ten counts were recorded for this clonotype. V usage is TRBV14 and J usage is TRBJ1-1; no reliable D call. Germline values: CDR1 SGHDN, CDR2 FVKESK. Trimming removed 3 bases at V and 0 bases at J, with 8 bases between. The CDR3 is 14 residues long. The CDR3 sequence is CASSHISMNTEAFF. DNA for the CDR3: TGTGCCAGCAGCCACATTTCTATGAACACTGAAGCTTTCTTT. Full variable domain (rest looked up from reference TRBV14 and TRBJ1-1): EAGVTQFPSHSVIEKGQTVTLRCDPISGHDNLYWYRRVMGKEIKFLLHFVKESKQDESGMPNNRFLAERTGGTYSTLKVQPAELEDSGVYFCASSHISMNTEAFFGQGTRLTVV.